The 20 T cell receptor beta chains in this list originate from one sample, sequenced in a study of T cells in Graves' hyperthyroidism and ophthalmopathy. Amplified regions were TCR beta CDR3 sequences from RNA transcripts. Primed by the HTBI set, a first-round RT-PCR was run on the TCR CDR3. TCRdb processed the multiplex PCR reads anew with MiXCR; each CDR3 protein has one entry. The sample carries about 720,000 distinct CDR3 sequences, around 20% recorded once. Sequenced input: blood. Receptor source: a woman in her forties or fifties with Graves' hyperthyroidism that later progressed to Graves' ophthalmopathy.

There are many counts of this clonotype. V usage is TRBV27 and J usage is TRBJ1-1; maybe TRBD1 (6 bases). This CDR3 has 17 residues. V was pared by 4 bases and J by 3 bases, with 21 bases between. Germline V gives CDR1 MNHEY, CDR2 SMNVEV (reference sequence). The CDR3 bases are TGTGCCAGCAGTTCCCTCGGACAGTCTGGCTTGGACACTGAAGCTTTCTTT. Amino acids: CASSSLGQSGLDTEAFF.

There are a few counts of this clonotype. The rearrangement joins TRBV5-6 to TRBJ2-7; D may match TRBD1 or TRBD2 (5 bases each). Trimming left V 4 bases short and J 2 bases short, with 13 bases between. This CDR3 region has 14 residues. Germline V CDR1 and CDR2: SGHDT, YYEEEE. CDR3 in DNA: TGTGCCAGCAGCCCATGGGACGGAACCTACGAGCAGTACTTC. Encoded protein: CASSPWDGTYEQYF.

The chain couples TRBV10-2 to TRBJ2-2; D might be TRBD1 (6 bases). V was trimmed by 3 bases and J by 7 bases, leaving 18 bases between them. In germline, CDR1 is WSHSY, CDR2 SAAADI. The CDR3 sequence is 16 residues long. CDR3 in DNA: TGCGCCAGCAGTGACCGAGGGGGATTTTTCGGCGGGGAGCTGTTTTTT. Translated, it gives CASSDRGGFFGGELFF.

This clonotype turned up a few times. The rearrangement links TRBV6-6 to TRBJ2-5; D is undetermined. The CDR3 loop spans 12 amino acids. Germline-derived CDR1 and CDR2 are MNHNY and SVGAGI (reference sequence). Trimming took off 2 bases at V and 5 bases at J, with 6 bases between the two ends. CDR3 amino acids: CASSYPEETQYF. CDR3 nucleotide sequence: TGTGCCAGCAGTTACCCTGAGGAGACCCAGTACTTC.

This clonotype occurred many times. The chain couples TRBV29-1 to TRBJ1-2; the match to TRBD1 covers 7 bases. The trim removed 7 bases at V and 8 bases at J, leaving 16 bases unmatched. CDR1 and CDR2 (germline): SQVTM, ANQGSEA. The CDR3 runs 14 residues. The chain's CDR3 is CSAGKVPTGTGYTF. In DNA form, the CDR3 reads TGCAGCGCCGGAAAAGTACCGACAGGGACCGGCTACACCTTC.

This clonotype has only a few counts. The gene calls are TRBV6-1 and TRBJ2-5; 8 bases map to TRBD1. CDR1 and CDR2 (germline): MNHNS, SASEGT. CDR3 size: 14 residues. Unmatched junction bases numbered 7, after V lost 6 bases and J lost 4 bases. The CDR3 region is CASRATGVGETQYF. The CDR3 DNA reads as TGTGCCAGCAGGGCGACAGGGGTCGGAGAGACCCAGTACTTC.

This clonotype was seen a few times. The V call is TRBV4-1, the J call TRBJ2-7, with D possibly being TRBD1 (7 bases). The CDR3 runs to 15 residues. V was pared by 0 bases and J by 5 bases, with 14 bases between. Germline V lookup: CDR1 MGHRA, CDR2 YSYEKL. The CDR3 region has the DNA TGCGCCAGCAGCCAAGATCCAGGCAGGGGGGACGAGCAGTACTTC. Its translation: CASSQDPGRGDEQYF.

The chain recombines TRBV19 with TRBJ1-1; TRBD1 matches at 7 bases. The CDR3 totals 13 residues. Unmatched junction bases numbered 12, after V lost 11 bases and J lost 6 bases. Germline CDR1 LNHDA, CDR2 SQIVND (reference sequence). CDR3 sequence (DNA): TGTGCCGTTAAAAACAGGGGTAGCTCTGAAGCTTTCTTT. This gives the protein CAVKNRGSSEAFF.

This clonotype was observed at least ten times. J is TRBJ2-1 and V is TRBV11-2, with D hard to call. V was pared by 0 bases and J by 5 bases, with 11 bases between. In germline, CDR1 is SGHAT, CDR2 FQNNGV. CDR3 length: 15 amino acids. CDR3 DNA: TGTGCCAGCAGCTTAGACCTCCCTAGTCACAATGAGCAGTTCTTC. Its protein is CASSLDLPSHNEQFF.

This chain connects TRBV3-1 to TRBJ2-6; maybe TRBD2 (6 bases). Trimming took off 6 bases at V and 4 bases at J, with 13 bases between the two ends. In germline, CDR1 is LGHDT, CDR2 YNNKEL (reference sequence). The CDR3 is 15 residues long. CDR3 sequence (DNA): TGTGCCAGCAGGGCATCGGGAGCGGGGGCCAACGTCCTGACTTTC. Its protein product is CASRASGAGANVLTF.

V and J are TRBV6-1 and TRBJ1-3; D possibly corresponds to TRBD1 (5 bases). Trimming took off 2 bases at V and 8 bases at J, with 7 bases between the two ends. CDR1 and CDR2 (germline): MNHNS, SASEGT. The CDR3 is made up of 12 amino acids. CDR3 residues: CASSERGDTIYF. Written as DNA, the CDR3 is TGTGCCAGCAGTGAAAGGGGCGACACCATATATTTT.

This clonotype has a count of ten or more. The rearrangement links TRBV12-3 or TRBV12-4 to TRBJ2-1; the match to TRBD2 covers 8 bases. V lost 6 bases, J lost 2 bases, and 6 bases stayed unmatched. The length of the CDR3 is 15 residues. The CDR3 nucleotides are TGTGCCAGCAGGCAAGCGGGGGTAACCTACAATGAGCAGTTCTTC. Translated: CASRQAGVTYNEQFF.

V and J are TRBV3-1 and TRBJ2-7; D is ambiguous. The CDR3 runs 13 residues. Germline values: CDR1 LGHDT, CDR2 YNNKEL (reference sequence). The germline V and J ends were trimmed by 1 base and 5 bases, with 9 bases remaining between them. The CDR3 loop reads CASSQVNSHEQYF. CDR3 DNA sequence: TGTGCCAGCAGCCAAGTGAACTCACACGAGCAGTACTTC.

The J gene is TRBJ1-4, the V gene TRBV20-1, with a weak D call TRBD1 (5 bases). The length of the CDR3 is 13 residues. Trimming shortened V by 4 bases and J by 5 bases, and 11 bases separated the two germline ends. Germline V gives CDR1 DFQATT, CDR2 SNEGSKA (reference sequence). The CDR3 DNA reads TGCAGTGCTATAGAAGGGACGAATGAAAAACTGTTTTTT. Translation gives CSAIEGTNEKLFF.

The rearrangement links TRBV12-3 or TRBV12-4 to TRBJ2-7; D might be TRBD1 (5 bases). V was pared by 5 bases and J by 3 bases, with 14 bases between. There are 14 residues in the CDR3. The CDR3 DNA sequence: TGTGCCAGCAGTGAAATGGCAGGGATCTACGAGCAGTACTTC. Translating gives CASSEMAGIYEQYF.

In this sample, this clonotype turned up many times. The chain joins TRBV5-1 to TRBJ1-2; D may be TRBD1 (5 bases). Germline CDR1 reads SGHRS; CDR2 reads YFSETQ. The CDR3 length is 14 residues. The V end was cut by 4 bases, the J end by 0 bases, with 10 bases between. The CDR3 sequence: CASSTGDPNYGYTF. CDR3 DNA sequence: TGCGCCAGCAGCACGGGGGACCCTAACTATGGCTACACCTTC.

V is TRBV2 and J is TRBJ2-3; 7 bases fit TRBD2. The CDR3 is 15 amino acids. CDR1 is SNHLY and CDR2 is FYNNEI in the germline V gene. After removal of 6 bases from V and 2 bases from J, the junction contained 8 bases not matched to a gene. CDR3 region: CASSPLGGNTDTQYF. CDR3 sequence (DNA): TGTGCCAGCAGCCCCTTGGGAGGGAACACAGATACGCAGTATTTT. Full variable domain (remainder filled in from reference TRBV2 and TRBJ2-3): EPEVTQTPSHQVTQMGQEVILRCVPISNHLYFYWYRQILGQKVEFLVSFYNNEISEKSEIFDDQFSVERPDGSNFTLKIRSTKLEDSAMYFCASSPLGGNTDTQYFGPGTRLTVL.

Ten or more counts support this clonotype. The chain carries TRBV20-1 and TRBJ1-5, with D tentatively TRBD1 (5 bases). The germline CDR1 and CDR2 sequences are DFQATT and SNEGSKA (reference sequence). The V end lost 2 bases, the J end lost 0 bases, and 8 bases lay between the germline ends. There are 14 residues in the CDR3. The CDR3 sequence is CSARQGNSNQPQHF. The CDR3 DNA follows: TGCAGTGCTAGACAGGGAAATAGCAATCAGCCCCAGCATTTT.

This clonotype has at least ten counts. The chain links TRBV13 to TRBJ2-3; 8 nucleotides line up with TRBD1. CDR1 is PRHDT, CDR2 FYEKMQ, per germline (reference sequence). This CDR3 spans 16 amino acids. Trimming took 5 bases from V and 4 from J; bases not matched to a gene: 11. The CDR3 here is CASSELGTGKSDTQYF. In nucleotides, the CDR3 is TGTGCCAGCAGCGAGCTGGGGACAGGAAAATCAGATACGCAGTATTTT.

There are many counts of this clonotype. This rearrangement joins TRBV11-2 to TRBJ2-3, with 8 bases fitting TRBD1. After removal of 2 bases from V and 0 bases from J, the junction contained 4 bases not matched to a gene. Germline lookup yields CDR1 SGHAT and CDR2 FQNNGV. The CDR3 spans 16 residues. The CDR3 is CASSLTGGTSTDTQYF. CDR3 nucleotides: TGTGCCAGCAGCTTAACAGGGGGGACTAGCACAGATACGCAGTATTTT.